This TCR beta chain was identified in a study of Ad26.COV2.S vaccination and SARS-CoV-2 variants. Overall study: Intramuscular Ad26.COV2.S doses were given once or twice, 56 days apart. Study conclusions and caveats: In TCR breadth and depth analyses, total T cell responses may have been underestimated. Similar non-spike TCR breadth was seen in vaccine and placebo recipients.

The count of this clone is one. Antigen unknown. Germline V gene sequence: CDR1 LNHDA, CDR2 SQIVND (reference sequence). The V gene end was trimmed by 9 bases and the J gene end by 6 bases; junction bases not matched to a gene: 9. This CDR3 is built from 13 residues. Treatment of the sample: over 15 received Ad26.COV2.S at low or high dose, single or two shots; 5 received placebo; per-sample allocation not given. Collection of samples fell on day 63 after the first vaccine or placebo injection. Ad26 vector vaccine expressed Wuhan-strain SARS-CoV-2 spike. The repertoire was sequenced with immunoSEQ multiplex PCR; TCRdb's copy has only in-frame clones and lacks some. The table shows some 480,000 clones, with around 90% occurring only once.

Sequenced material: peripheral blood, taken in a trial of Ad26.COV2.S vaccine versus placebo. V is TRBV19 and J is TRBJ1-1, with 8 bases aligning to TRBD1. The TCR originated in a person between 18 and 59 years old who received the Ad26.COV2.S COVID-19 vaccine or a placebo. The CDR3 coding sequence is TGTGCCAGCCGGCCGGACAGGGTATCTGAAGCTTTCTTT. This sequence encodes CASRPDRVSEAFF.